This TCR beta chain was identified during a study of cytomegalovirus exposure and HLA in healthy donors. Study-wide results and caveats: TCR beta sequences numbering some 17,000 were associated with HLA alleles at 0.05 false discovery rate in a later analysis.

The table lists this clone with a few counts. Its matching antigen is unknown. The CDR3 runs 21 residues. 60 Vbeta and 13 Jbeta primers were used in PCR. Clones were read by immunoSEQ multiplex PCR, and TCRdb kept only the in-frame ones, dropping some. This sample has fewer than 95,000 clones, with approximately 63% found just once. The sequenced sample consisted of PBMCs. The chain couples TRBV12-1 to TRBJ2-7; TRBD2, the D gene given by the table, was not confirmed from the DNA. TRBV12-1 represents a pseudogene. The receptor was derived from a woman in her thirties in good health and CMV-seronegative. CDR3 sequence (DNA): TGTGCCAGCAGCTTGGACAATATCACTAGCGGGGGGACCACATACCCCTACGAGCAGTACTTC. It translates to CASSLDNITSGGTTYPYEQYF.